This record looks at one T cell receptor (beta chain) sequence and its context. The antigen is undetermined. Each sample's TCRB immunosequencing used around 510 nanograms of biopsy DNA. This table comes from immunoSEQ multiplex PCR, and its TCRdb copy is limited to in-frame clones, with some not included. This sample has 8,000 to 8,500 clones; approximately 96% occur once, and the top ten carry roughly 0.2%. This specimen belongs to a study of T cell repertoires in ileal Crohn's disease. Looking at the study overall: Operated complications were stricturing disease (61%) and penetrating disease (roughly 39%). Points from the study as a whole: Clonality above 26.8% at surgery always came with endoscopic recurrence.

Germline CDR1 and CDR2: MDHEN and SYDVKM. V trimming: 5 bases; J trimming: 7 bases; junction bases outside the gene matches: 13. This CDR3 has 15 amino acids. Source material: ileal tissue. The chain uses TRBV28 and TRBJ1-1; TRBD1 matches at 7 bases. This receptor was taken from an adult with Crohn's disease. CDR3 in amino acids: CASSPNRGYRNEAFF. The CDR3 nucleotides read TGTGCCAGCAGTCCCAACAGGGGTTATAGGAATGAAGCTTTCTTT.